A selection of T cell receptor beta chains follows, all from one sample in a study of T cells in Graves' hyperthyroidism and ophthalmopathy. TCRdb recomputed calls from the multiplex PCR reads with MiXCR, one row per CDR3 protein. The data show under 750,000 distinct CDR3 sequences, under 20% seen once. Sample: blood. The receptors originated from a woman aged 45-65 years with Graves' hyperthyroidism that later progressed to Graves' ophthalmopathy. Both conserved end residues are part of each CDR3. The D gene is left open where the match is weak. Clone size is shown for a subset of rows, as once, few, many or a class of expanded clone.

V gene,D gene,J gene,clone size,CDR3 DNA,CDR3 protein
TRBV5-1,TRBD2,TRBJ2-1,few,TGCGCCAGCAGCTTGGCGACTAGCGGGGTGAACAATGAGCAGTTCTTC,CASSLATSGVNNEQFF
TRBV30,TRBD1,TRBJ2-7,many,TGTGCCCTGGGACAGGGCCCCTACGAGCAGTACTTC,CALGQGPYEQYF
TRBV11-2,TRBD1,TRBJ1-2,many,TGTGCCAGCAGCTTAGGGACAGGACTCTATGGCTACACCTTC,CASSLGTGLYGYTF
TRBV6-1,NA,TRBJ1-4,NA,TGTGCCAGCAGTGAAGAGGGGACCTATAGTGAAAAACTGTTTTTT,CASSEEGTYSEKLFF
TRBV18,NA,TRBJ1-5,NA,TGTGCCAGCTCGTCAAAAAGCAATCAGCCCCAGCATTTT,CASSSKSNQPQHF
TRBV14,NA,TRBJ2-5,few,TGTGCCAGCAGCCAAGCCCTCGGAAATTGGGGTCAAGAGACCCAGTACTTC,CASSQALGNWGQETQYF
TRBV20-1,NA,TRBJ2-7,many,TGCAGTGCTAGTGTTCAGGTTGGCTCCTACGAGCAGTACTTC,CSASVQVGSYEQYF
TRBV18,TRBD1,TRBJ2-2,few,TGTGCCAGCTCCCTATGGGACAGGTCCAACACCGGGGAGCTGTTTTTT,CASSLWDRSNTGELFF
TRBV6-1,NA,TRBJ2-1,NA,TGTGCCAGCATAGAGGGTTACTCCTACAATGAGCAGTTCTTC,CASIEGYSYNEQFF
TRBV6-5,TRBD1,TRBJ2-7,few,TGTGCCAGCAGTTACGGGGACAGCAGCTCCTACGAGCGGTACTTC,CASSYGDSSSYERYF
TRBV27,NA,TRBJ2-1,NA,TGTGCCAGCAGTTTAGTCGTAGGGCTCTACAATGAGCAGTTCTTC,CASSLVVGLYNEQFF
TRBV6-2/TRBV6-3,NA,TRBJ2-7,NA,TGTGCCAGCAGCCAGCGGGTCAGCGAGCAGTACTTC,CASSQRVSEQYF
TRBV12-3/TRBV12-4,TRBD1,TRBJ1-5,NA,TGTGCCAGCAGCCAGTCCGGGACAGGCCCCAATCAGCCCCAGCATTTT,CASSQSGTGPNQPQHF
TRBV20-1,TRBD1,TRBJ2-5,many,TGCAGTGCGGAGGACAGGGTTGGCGAGACCCAGTACTTC,CSAEDRVGETQYF
TRBV27,NA,TRBJ1-4,NA,TGTGCCAGCAGAATCTCACAGTGGAATAATGAAAAACTGTTTTTT,CASRISQWNNEKLFF
TRBV5-1,TRBD1,TRBJ2-1,many,TGCGCCAGCAGCCTGGACAGGGTAGGTCAGAATGAGCAGTTCTTC,CASSLDRVGQNEQFF
TRBV27,TRBD1,TRBJ2-1,many,TGTGCCAGCAGTCTGGACAGGGAGTCTAATGAGCAGTTCTTC,CASSLDRESNEQFF
TRBV11-2,TRBD2,TRBJ2-2,few,TGTGCCAGCAGCTTCGAGCGGGGGACCGGGGAGCTGTTTTTT,CASSFERGTGELFF
TRBV9,NA,TRBJ2-2,few,TGTGCCAGCAGCGTAGTGGGTGAGACCGGGGAGCTGTTTTTT,CASSVVGETGELFF
TRBV19,NA,TRBJ2-5,NA,TGTGCCAGTAGTTCCTCGGGACCCCACGCAGAGACCCAGTACTTC,CASSSSGPHAETQYF
TRBV3-1,NA,TRBJ2-1,many,TGTGCCAGCAGCCAAGATCTCGCACCCTTGGCCCCCGGTGAGCAGTTCTTC,CASSQDLAPLAPGEQFF
TRBV19,NA,TRBJ1-2,few,TGTGCCAGTAGTTATACCGCGATGGATACAATGCAAGTATATGGCTACACCTTC,CASSYTAMDTMQVYGYTF
TRBV9,NA,TRBJ1-2,few,TGTGCCAGCAGCGTGAGGACAGAAGGAGGCTACACCTTC,CASSVRTEGGYTF
TRBV7-9,NA,TRBJ1-5,NA,TGTGCCAGCAGCGCAAATAGCAATCAGCCCCAGCATTTT,CASSANSNQPQHF
TRBV20-1,TRBD1,TRBJ1-1,many,TGCAGTGCTAGAGGGGCATACAGGGGGAACACTGAAGCTTTCTTT,CSARGAYRGNTEAFF